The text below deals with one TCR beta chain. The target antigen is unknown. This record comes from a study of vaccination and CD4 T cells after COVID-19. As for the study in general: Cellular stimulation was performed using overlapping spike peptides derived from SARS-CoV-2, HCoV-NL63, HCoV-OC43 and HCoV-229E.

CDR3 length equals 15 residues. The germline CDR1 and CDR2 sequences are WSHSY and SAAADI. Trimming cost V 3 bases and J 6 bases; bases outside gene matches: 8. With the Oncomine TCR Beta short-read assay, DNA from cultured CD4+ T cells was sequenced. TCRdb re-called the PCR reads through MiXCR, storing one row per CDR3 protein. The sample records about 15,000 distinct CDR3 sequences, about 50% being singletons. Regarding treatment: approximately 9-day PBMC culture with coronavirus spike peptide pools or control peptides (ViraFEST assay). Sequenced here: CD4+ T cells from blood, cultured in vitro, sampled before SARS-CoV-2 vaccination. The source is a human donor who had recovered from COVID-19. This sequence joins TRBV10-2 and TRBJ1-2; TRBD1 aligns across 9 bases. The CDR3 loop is CASSEGYRGPDGYTF. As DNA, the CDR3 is TGCGCCAGCAGTGAAGGATACAGGGGGCCGGATGGCTACACCTTC.